The present T cell receptor (beta chain) was sequenced within a study of blood T cell repertoires in COVID-19. Cohort placement rested on clinical history that participants reported themselves. Measured with immunoSEQ multiplex PCR; TCRdb has only the in-frame clones, and not every one. This table has a few hundred thousand clones, over 75% appearing once. The CDR3 has 16 amino acids. Germline V gives CDR1 MDHEN, CDR2 SYDVKM. Trimming left V 6 bases short and J 1 base short, with 18 bases between. The sample was PBMCs or T cells enriched from blood (not recorded which). The origin of this receptor is a woman aged 40 to 50 with acute COVID-19. This chain connects TRBV28 to TRBJ1-2; tentatively, D is TRBD1 (6 bases). Written as DNA, the CDR3 is TGTGCCAGCAGATACAGCACCGGGACAAATAACTATGGCTACACCTTC. This sequence encodes CASRYSTGTNNYGYTF.